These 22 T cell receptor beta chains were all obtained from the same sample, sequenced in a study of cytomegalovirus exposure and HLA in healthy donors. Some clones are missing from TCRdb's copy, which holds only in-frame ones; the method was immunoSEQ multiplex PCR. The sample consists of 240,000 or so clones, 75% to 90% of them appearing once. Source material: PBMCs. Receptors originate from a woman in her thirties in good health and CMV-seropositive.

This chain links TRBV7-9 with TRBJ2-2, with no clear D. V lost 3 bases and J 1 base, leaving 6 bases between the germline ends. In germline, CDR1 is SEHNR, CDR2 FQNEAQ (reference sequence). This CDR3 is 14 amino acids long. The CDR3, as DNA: TGTGCCAGCAGCTTGACTCGGAACACCGGGGAGCTGTTTTTT. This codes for CASSLTRNTGELFF.

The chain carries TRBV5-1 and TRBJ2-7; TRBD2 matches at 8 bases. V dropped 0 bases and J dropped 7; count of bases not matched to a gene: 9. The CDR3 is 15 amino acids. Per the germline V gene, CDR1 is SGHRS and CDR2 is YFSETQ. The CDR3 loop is CASSLGRGAMVEQYF. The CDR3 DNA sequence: TGCGCCAGCAGCTTGGGGCGGGGGGCGATGGTAGAGCAGTACTTC.

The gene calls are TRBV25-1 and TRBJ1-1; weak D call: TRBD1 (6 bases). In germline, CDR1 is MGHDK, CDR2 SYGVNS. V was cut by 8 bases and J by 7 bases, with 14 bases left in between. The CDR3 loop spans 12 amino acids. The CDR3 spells CASGQQGSEAFF. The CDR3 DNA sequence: TGTGCCAGCGGTCAACAGGGAAGTGAAGCTTTCTTT.

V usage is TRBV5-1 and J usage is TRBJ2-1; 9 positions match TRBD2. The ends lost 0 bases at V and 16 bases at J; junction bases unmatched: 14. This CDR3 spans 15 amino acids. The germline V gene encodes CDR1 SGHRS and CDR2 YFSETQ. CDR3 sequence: CASSLGQGSASGTFF. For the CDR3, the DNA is TGCGCCAGCAGCTTGGGACAGGGTTCCGCTAGCGGGACATTCTTC.

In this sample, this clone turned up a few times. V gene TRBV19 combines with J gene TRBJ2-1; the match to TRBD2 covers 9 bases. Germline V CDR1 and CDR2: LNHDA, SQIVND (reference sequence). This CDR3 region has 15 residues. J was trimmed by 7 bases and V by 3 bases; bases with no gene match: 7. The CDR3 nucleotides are TGTGCCAGTAGTATCCTTAGCGGGAGTCGTAATGAGCAGTTCTTC. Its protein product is CASSILSGSRNEQFF.

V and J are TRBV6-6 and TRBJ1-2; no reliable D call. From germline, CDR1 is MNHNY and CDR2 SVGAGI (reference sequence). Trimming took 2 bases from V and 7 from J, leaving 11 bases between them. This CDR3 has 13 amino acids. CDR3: CASSYREFGGYTF. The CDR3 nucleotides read TGTGCCAGCAGTTACCGGGAGTTCGGTGGCTACACCTTC.

CDR3 in DNA: TGTGCCAGCACCACTACCCTGGGCGGGAGGGACCCCTACGAGCAGTACTTC. It yields the protein CASTTTLGGRDPYEQYF. The J gene is TRBJ2-7, the V gene TRBV7-9, with TRBD2 identical over 9 bases. Germline V gene lookup returns CDR1 SEHNR and CDR2 FQNEAQ (reference sequence). Unmatched junction bases numbered 15, after V lost 7 bases and J lost 2 bases. The CDR3 has 17 amino acids.

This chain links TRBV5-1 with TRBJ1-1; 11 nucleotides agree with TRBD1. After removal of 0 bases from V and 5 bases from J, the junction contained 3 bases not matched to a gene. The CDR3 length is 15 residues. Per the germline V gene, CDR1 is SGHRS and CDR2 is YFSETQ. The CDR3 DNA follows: TGCGCCAGCAGCTTGGAGGACAGGGGGCAAACTGAAGCTTTCTTT. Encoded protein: CASSLEDRGQTEAFF.

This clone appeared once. The CDR3 DNA reads as TGTGCCAGCAGCTTAGATGCGGGGGGGCATGAAAAACTGTTTTTT. Its translation: CASSLDAGGHEKLFF. The V call is TRBV7-9, the J call TRBJ1-4; tentative D call: TRBD1 (6 bases). Between the trimmed V and J ends, which lost 1 base and 6 bases, there was a span of 12 bases. CDR1 is SEHNR and CDR2 is FQNEAQ in the germline V gene (reference sequence). This CDR3 has 15 amino acids.

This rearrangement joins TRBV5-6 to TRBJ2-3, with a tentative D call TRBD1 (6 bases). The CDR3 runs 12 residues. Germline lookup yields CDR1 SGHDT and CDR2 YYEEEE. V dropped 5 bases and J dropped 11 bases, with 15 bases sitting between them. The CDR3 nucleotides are TGTGCCAGCAGTTTTACAGGGATTCAGCAGTATTTT. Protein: CASSFTGIQQYF.

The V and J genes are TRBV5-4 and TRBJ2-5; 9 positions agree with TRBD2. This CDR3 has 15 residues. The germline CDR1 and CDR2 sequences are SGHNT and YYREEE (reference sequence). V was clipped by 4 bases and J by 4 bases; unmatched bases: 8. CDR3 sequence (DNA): TGTGCCAGCAGCACGGGACTAGCTATTGGAGAGACCCAGTACTTC. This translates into CASSTGLAIGETQYF.

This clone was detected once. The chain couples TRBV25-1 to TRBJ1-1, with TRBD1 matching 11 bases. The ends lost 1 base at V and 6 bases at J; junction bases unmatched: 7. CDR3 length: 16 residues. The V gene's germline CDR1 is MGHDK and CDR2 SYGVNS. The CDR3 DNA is TGTGCCAGCAGTGAATTCTTCCCGGGACAGGGGGCTGAAGCTTTCTTT. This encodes CASSEFFPGQGAEAFF.

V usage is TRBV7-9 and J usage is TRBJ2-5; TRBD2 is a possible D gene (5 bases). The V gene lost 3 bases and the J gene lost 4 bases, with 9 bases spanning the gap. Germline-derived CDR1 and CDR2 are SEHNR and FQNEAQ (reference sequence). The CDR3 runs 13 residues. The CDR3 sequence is CASSFVGGETQYF. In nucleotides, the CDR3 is TGTGCCAGCAGCTTTGTCGGAGGAGAGACCCAGTACTTC.

This CDR3 reads CASSWTGGNTEAFF. The DNA of the CDR3 is TGCGCCAGCAGCTGGACAGGGGGGAACACTGAAGCTTTCTTT. The chain uses TRBV5-1 and TRBJ1-1; 10 nucleotides align to TRBD1. In germline, CDR1 is SGHRS, CDR2 YFSETQ. V lost 3 bases, J lost 1 base, and 0 bases stayed unmatched. This CDR3 is built from 14 residues.

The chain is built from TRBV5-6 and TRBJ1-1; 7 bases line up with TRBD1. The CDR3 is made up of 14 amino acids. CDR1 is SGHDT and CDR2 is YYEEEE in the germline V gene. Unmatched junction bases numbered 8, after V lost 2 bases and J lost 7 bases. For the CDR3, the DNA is TGTGCCAGCAGCTTACTAGGGGGCTTAGGTGAAGCTTTCTTT. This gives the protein CASSLLGGLGEAFF. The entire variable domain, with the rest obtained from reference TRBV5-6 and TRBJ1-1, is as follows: DAGVTQSPTHLIKTRGQQVTLRCSPKSGHDTVSWYQQALGQGPQFIFQYYEEEERQRGNFPDRFSGHQFPNYSSELNVNALLLGDSALYLCASSLLGGLGEAFFGQGTRLTVV.

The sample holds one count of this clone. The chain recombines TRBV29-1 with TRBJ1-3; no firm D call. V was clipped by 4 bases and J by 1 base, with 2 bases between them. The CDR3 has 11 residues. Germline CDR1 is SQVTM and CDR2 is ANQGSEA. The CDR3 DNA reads TGCAGCGTTGCTTCTGGAAACACCATATATTTT. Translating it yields CSVASGNTIYF.

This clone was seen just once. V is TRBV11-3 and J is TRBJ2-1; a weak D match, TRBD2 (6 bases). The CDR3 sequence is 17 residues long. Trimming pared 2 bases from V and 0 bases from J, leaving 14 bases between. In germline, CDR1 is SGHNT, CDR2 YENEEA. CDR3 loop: CASSLRGGLRSYNEQFF. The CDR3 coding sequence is TGTGCCAGCAGCTTAAGAGGAGGGCTACGCTCCTACAATGAGCAGTTCTTC.

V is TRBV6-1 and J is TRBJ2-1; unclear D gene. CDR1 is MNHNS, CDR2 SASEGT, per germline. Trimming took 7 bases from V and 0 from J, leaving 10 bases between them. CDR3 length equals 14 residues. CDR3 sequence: CASNDWSSYNEQFF. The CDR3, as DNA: TGTGCCAGCAATGACTGGAGCTCCTACAATGAGCAGTTCTTC.

The CDR3 region is CASSLRTGGSRDYEQYF. The CDR3 coding sequence is TGTGCCAGCAGCTTGAGGACAGGGGGCTCGCGGGACTACGAGCAGTACTTC. The chain combines TRBV5-6 with TRBJ2-7; 11 bases are shared with TRBD1. Germline V gene sequence: CDR1 SGHDT, CDR2 YYEEEE. The CDR3 is 17 amino acids. V dropped 1 base and J dropped 3; count of bases not matched to a gene: 9.

The CDR3 region has the DNA TGTGCCAGCAGTGCCCTGACAGGGGGTAACTACGAGCAGTACTTC. Translated, it gives CASSALTGGNYEQYF. The chain combines TRBV6-1 with TRBJ2-7, with TRBD1 identical over 9 bases. The CDR3 runs 15 residues. V lost 4 bases to trimming and J lost 3 bases; unmatched junction nucleotides: 7. Germline CDR1 and CDR2: MNHNS and SASEGT.

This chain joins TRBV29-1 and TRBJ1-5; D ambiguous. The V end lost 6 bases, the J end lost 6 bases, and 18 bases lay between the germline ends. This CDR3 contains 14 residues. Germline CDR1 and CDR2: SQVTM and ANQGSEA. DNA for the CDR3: TGCAGCGTGGGAGAGGGAGGTGTAGGTCAGCCCCAGCATTTT. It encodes CSVGEGGVGQPQHF. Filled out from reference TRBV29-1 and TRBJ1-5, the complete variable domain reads SAVISQKPSRDICQRGTSLTIQCQVDSQVTMMFWYRQQPGQSLTLIATANQGSEATYESGFVIDKFPISRPNLTFSTLTVSNMSPEDSSIYLCSVGEGGVGQPQHFGDGTRLSIL.

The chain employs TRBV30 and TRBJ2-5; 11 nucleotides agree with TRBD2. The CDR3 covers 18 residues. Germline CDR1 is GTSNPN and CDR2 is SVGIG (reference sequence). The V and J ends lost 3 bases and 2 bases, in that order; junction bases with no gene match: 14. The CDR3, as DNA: TGTGCCTGGAGCACTTTACTAGCGGGAGCCCGGGGGCAAGAGACCCAGTACTTC. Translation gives CAWSTLLAGARGQETQYF.